Listed below are T cell receptor beta chains from one sample, sequenced in a study of cytomegalovirus exposure and HLA in healthy donors. The table came from immunoSEQ multiplex PCR; TCRdb's copy has only in-frame clones and leaves some out. The sample includes approximately 72,000 clones, more than 75% seen only once; the top ten take 1.9%. Sequences were obtained from PBMCs. These receptors came from a man younger than 30 in good health and CMV-seronegative. CDR3s include the opening cysteine and the closing phenylalanine or tryptophan. A D gene is named only where the DNA matches it firmly. The size entry is marked missing in some rows and otherwise reads once, few, many or a size class.

17	TRBJ2-2	TRBV4-2	TRBD2	NA	CASSQETQRGGVGELFF	TGTGCCAGCAGCCAAGAGACCCAGCGGGGGGGCGTCGGGGAGCTGTTTTTT
15	TRBJ2-6	TRBV5-1	NA	NA	CASSLLSSGANVLTF	TGCGCCAGCAGCTTGCTCAGCTCTGGGGCCAACGTCCTGACTTTC
13	TRBJ1-1	TRBV7-8	NA	NA	CASSLPLNTEAFF	TGTGCCAGCAGCCTCCCTTTGAACACTGAAGCTTTCTTT
18	TRBJ1-2	TRBV7-9	TRBD1	NA	CASSFWSGTGRTLYGYTF	TGTGCCAGCAGTTTCTGGTCCGGGACAGGGAGGACACTCTATGGCTACACCTTC
16	TRBJ1-6	TRBV4-1	TRBD1	NA	CASSPTPGQGNSPLPF	TGCGCCAGCAGCCCGACACCGGGACAGGGAAATTCACCCCTCCCCTTT
16	TRBJ2-5	TRBV5-5	TRBD2	NA	CASSSFSGTNTGTQYF	TGTGCCAGCAGCTCTTTTAGCGGGACTAATACCGGGACCCAGTACTTC
15	TRBJ1-5	TRBV19	TRBD1	NA	CASSQRTGWNQPQHF	TGTGCCAGTAGCCAGAGGACAGGGTGGAATCAGCCCCAGCATTTT
15	TRBJ1-2	TRBV18	NA	NA	CASSPLSISDNGYTF	TGTGCCAGCTCACCACTCAGTATAAGTGACAATGGCTACACCTTC
17	TRBJ2-2	TRBV5-1	TRBD2	NA	CASGPRTSAANTGELFF	TGCGCCAGCGGCCCGAGGACTAGCGCCGCGAACACCGGGGAGCTGTTTTTT
13	TRBJ2-1	TRBV5-6	TRBD2	few	CASSSLAGNEQFF	TGTGCCAGCAGCTCTTTAGCGGGCAATGAGCAGTTCTTC